The 16 T cell receptor beta chains below all came from one sample that was sequenced in a study of Graves' ophthalmopathy and Graves' hyperthyroidism. Amplification targeted the TCR beta CDR3 regions, with RNA transcripts as the source material. The workflow started with a first-round RT-PCR run with HTBI primers and then moved on to a second-round multiplex PCR. TCRdb redid the calling of the multiplex PCR reads with MiXCR, one entry per CDR3 protein. The sample lists about 210,000 distinct CDR3 sequences, 25% to 30% occurring once. The sequenced material came from peripheral blood. Receptors originate from a man over 45 with Graves' ophthalmopathy.

V and J are TRBV12-5 and TRBJ2-5; TRBD1 aligns across 9 bases. The V segment lost 6 bases and the J segment 6 bases; nucleotides outside the gene matches: 5. The CDR3 has 13 amino acids. The germline V gene encodes CDR1 LGHNT and CDR2 FRNRAP. The CDR3 nucleotides are TGTGCTAGTGGACAGGGGGCGTGGAAGACCCAGTACTTC. This encodes CASGQGAWKTQYF.

This clonotype was recorded at least ten times. Written as DNA, the CDR3 is TGTGCCAGCAGCTTATTGGACAGGCAGGACACCATATATTTT. Protein product: CASSLLDRQDTIYF. The chain combines TRBV7-9 with TRBJ1-3; 7 bases are shared with TRBD1. The germline CDR1 and CDR2 sequences are SEHNR and FQNEAQ (reference sequence). This CDR3 is built from 14 residues. V shed 2 bases and J 8 bases; nucleotides not matched to a gene: 6.

This clonotype was recorded many times. V usage is TRBV6-2 or TRBV6-3 and J usage is TRBJ2-7; 7 nucleotides align to TRBD1. Germline assignment: CDR1 MNHEY and CDR2 SVGEGT. Unmatched junction bases numbered 7, after V lost 7 bases and J lost 4 bases. The CDR3 is 13 amino acids. CDR3 sequence: CASMAGGRYEQYF. CDR3 in DNA: TGTGCCAGCATGGCAGGGGGTAGGTACGAGCAGTACTTC.

The chain links TRBV7-2 to TRBJ2-7; no clear D. Per the germline V gene, CDR1 is SGHTA and CDR2 is FQGNSA. V lost 5 bases, J lost 5 bases, and 7 bases lay in between. The CDR3 is 11 residues long. The CDR3 loop is CASSMAHEQYF. CDR3 DNA sequence: TGTGCCAGCAGCATGGCACACGAGCAGTACTTC.

This clonotype has a count of ten or more. This chain connects TRBV7-8 to TRBJ2-7, with D maybe TRBD1 (5 bases). The CDR3 is 13 amino acids. Per the germline V gene, CDR1 is SGHVS and CDR2 is FQNEAQ. V was cut by 4 bases and J by 1 base, with 8 bases left in between. The CDR3 DNA follows: TGTGCCAGCAGCTCACAGGCGTCCTACGAGCAGTACTTC. It codes for CASSSQASYEQYF.

The rearrangement links TRBV28 to TRBJ2-2; D is perhaps TRBD1 (6 bases). Between the trimmed V and J ends, which lost 8 bases and 0 bases, there was a span of 10 bases. The CDR3 has 14 amino acids. In germline, CDR1 is MDHEN, CDR2 SYDVKM. The CDR3 DNA sequence: TGTGCCAGCGATCGGACAGCGAACACCGGGGAGCTGTTTTTT. Translated: CASDRTANTGELFF.

The J gene is TRBJ2-5, the V gene TRBV28, with a weak D call TRBD2 (6 bases). Per the germline V gene, CDR1 is MDHEN and CDR2 is SYDVKM. The ends were cut back, 7 bases at V and 2 bases at J, with 8 bases in the middle. There are 12 residues in the CDR3. CDR3 residues: CASMSGQETQYF. As DNA, the CDR3 is TGTGCCAGCATGAGCGGGCAAGAGACCCAGTACTTC.

A word on this clonotype: A clone one base away is much larger, so this may be a read error. The chain is built from TRBV24-1 and TRBJ2-2, with D unresolved. Germline CDR1 reads KGHDR; CDR2 reads SFDVKD. CDR3 length: 17 amino acids. The CDR3 loop reads CATSGTSTRRTTRELFF. For the CDR3, the DNA is TGTGCCACCAGTGGGACGAGTACACGGCGTACCACCAGGGAGCTGTTTTTT.

This clonotype was recorded many times. The chain has TRBV12-3 or TRBV12-4 and TRBJ2-6; D might be TRBD1 (6 bases). CDR3 length: 19 residues. The V and J ends lost 5 bases and 0 bases respectively, with 20 bases between them. CDR3 nucleotide sequence: TGTGCCAGCAGTATAGACAGGAAAATGATGGCCTCTGGGGCCAACGTCCTGACTTTC. Translation gives CASSIDRKMMASGANVLTF.

This clonotype was seen ten or more times. The V call is TRBV28, the J call TRBJ2-5; tentatively, D is TRBD1 (5 bases). Germline V gene lookup returns CDR1 MDHEN and CDR2 SYDVKM. The CDR3 runs to 14 residues. The V end lost 6 bases, the J end lost 2 bases, and 13 bases lay between the germline ends. CDR3 nucleotides: TGTGCCAGCAGAAGGCAGGGCCGGCAAGAGACCCAGTACTTC. Translating gives CASRRQGRQETQYF.

Many counts were recorded for this clonotype. The V and J genes are TRBV2 and TRBJ2-5, with a weak D call TRBD1 (5 bases). The CDR3 totals 15 residues. Per germline, CDR1 SNHLY and CDR2 FYNNEI. The ends were cut back, 3 bases at V and 0 bases at J, with 11 bases in the middle. The CDR3 nucleotides read TGTGCCAGCAGTGAGGGGCGAAGGTACCAAGAGACCCAGTACTTC. Amino acid sequence: CASSEGRRYQETQYF.

This clonotype was counted many times. V is TRBV12-3 or TRBV12-4 and J is TRBJ2-7, with a possible D match to TRBD1 (5 bases). The CDR3 extends over 13 amino acids. Trimming stripped 6 bases from V and 4 bases from J, with 13 bases between. The CDR3 region has the DNA TGTGCCAGCAGAGGGGCAAACCGGTACGAGCAGTACTTC. Protein sequence: CASRGANRYEQYF.

This clonotype was detected many times. As DNA, the CDR3 is TGTGCCAGCAGTTTATCATTAGCAGGCACCGGGGAGCTGTTTTTT. Translated, it gives CASSLSLAGTGELFF. This chain uses TRBV27 with TRBJ2-2, with no clear D. Germline values: CDR1 MNHEY, CDR2 SMNVEV (reference sequence). Trimming removed 0 bases at V and 4 bases at J, with 9 bases between. CDR3 size: 15 residues.

The gene calls are TRBV12-3 or TRBV12-4 and TRBJ2-5; no clear D gene. Trimming stripped 6 bases from V and 4 bases from J, with 18 bases between. The CDR3 is made up of 15 amino acids. CDR3 in DNA: TGTGCCAGCAGCCCTCCCGCTAGGTATACAGAGACCCAGTACTTC. Protein: CASSPPARYTETQYF.

V gene TRBV6-5 combines with J gene TRBJ1-5, with D unresolved. CDR3 length: 14 residues. The germline V gene has CDR1 MNHEY and CDR2 SVGAGI. V gave up 0 bases and J gave up 7 bases, with 10 bases separating them. CDR3 in amino acids: CASSYSGGLQPQHF. The CDR3 nucleotides are TGTGCCAGCAGTTACTCGGGAGGCCTCCAGCCCCAGCATTTT.

This chain links TRBV29-1 with TRBJ2-5; 7 bases fit TRBD1. The germline V gene encodes CDR1 SQVTM and CDR2 ANQGSEA. The trim removed 0 bases at V and 0 bases at J, leaving 4 bases unmatched. This CDR3 contains 15 residues. The chain's CDR3 is CSVEDVDRNQETQYF. The CDR3 coding sequence is TGCAGCGTTGAAGATGTGGACAGGAACCAAGAGACCCAGTACTTC.